Presented here are 8 T cell receptor beta chains from one specimen sequenced in a study of cytomegalovirus exposure and HLA in healthy donors. Researchers ran the PCR with 60 Vbeta and 13 Jbeta primers. Repertoires were generated with immunoSEQ multiplex PCR, while TCRdb's copy carries only in-frame clones and drops some. Of about 73,000 clones in the sample, about 68% were seen once. The specimen sequenced was PBMCs. Every receptor here comes from a woman aged 45-65 years in good health and CMV-seropositive.

The V and J genes are TRBV28 and TRBJ1-5, with 7 bases identical to TRBD1. The V gene end was trimmed by 6 bases and the J gene end by 0 bases; junction bases not matched to a gene: 8. In germline, CDR1 is MDHEN, CDR2 SYDVKM. The CDR3 contains 16 residues. The CDR3 DNA is TGTGCCAGCAGGGACCTGACAGGGACTAGCAATCAGCCCCAGCATTTT. The encoded protein is CASRDLTGTSNQPQHF.

This clone appeared a single time. The chain joins TRBV2 to TRBJ1-1, with 7 bases fitting TRBD1. Germline lookup yields CDR1 SNHLY and CDR2 FYNNEI. The CDR3 covers 16 residues. The trim removed 2 bases at V and 11 bases at J, leaving 17 bases unmatched. The DNA for the CDR3 is TGTGCCAGCAGTGAACACGGGGCCTGGGAACAGGGGCTGGCTTTCTTT. Its protein product is CASSEHGAWEQGLAFF.

This clone has a handful of counts. This chain links TRBV12-1 with TRBJ2-5; TRBD1 is the table's D call and was not checked against the DNA. TRBV12-1 is a pseudogene segment. This CDR3 region has 15 residues. CDR3 DNA: TGTGCCAGCAGCTTTTATCGAAGTTCAGAAGAGACCCAGTACTTC. Protein sequence: CASSFYRSSEETQYF.

The chain employs TRBV6-8 and TRBJ2-5; D may be TRBD2 (5 bases). The germline V gene has CDR1 MNHGY and CDR2 SAAAGT. This CDR3 is built from 15 residues. Trimming shortened V by 8 bases and J by 11 bases, and 27 bases separated the two germline ends. CDR3 coding DNA: TGTGCCAGCTTCCCCCTAGGACTCTTGGGTTTTGTGCAGTACTTC. Its translation is CASFPLGLLGFVQYF.

V is TRBV7-9 and J is TRBJ2-3, with D unclear. The CDR3 runs 16 residues. In germline, CDR1 is SEHNR, CDR2 FQNEAQ (reference sequence). The V gene lost 7 bases and the J gene lost 2 bases, with 19 bases spanning the gap. Written as DNA, the CDR3 is TGTGCCAGCACCGCTCCCCTACACAGCCACACAGATACGCAGTATTTT. Translated: CASTAPLHSHTDTQYF. The full variable domain, completed using reference TRBV7-9 and TRBJ2-3, is DTGVSQNPRHKITKRGQNVTFRCDPISEHNRLYWYRQTLGQGPEFLTYFQNEAQLEKSRLLSDRFSAERPKGSFSTLEIQRTEQGDSAMYLCASTAPLHSHTDTQYFGPGTRLTVL.

This clone was detected a few times. The genes are TRBV7-9 and TRBJ2-1; no clear D gene. Germline CDR1 SEHNR, CDR2 FQNEAQ (reference sequence). Trimming shortened V by 1 base and J by 0 bases, and 10 bases separated the two germline ends. This CDR3 contains 16 residues. The DNA for the CDR3 is TGTGCCAGCAGCTTAGTTGCGGAGAGCTCCTACAATGAGCAGTTCTTC. This sequence encodes CASSLVAESSYNEQFF.

This sequence joins TRBV18 and TRBJ2-6; 12 bases are a match to TRBD1. CDR3 length equals 17 residues. Germline V lookup: CDR1 KGHSH, CDR2 LQKENI. V shed 8 bases and J 2 bases; nucleotides not matched to a gene: 7. CDR3 DNA: TGTGCCAGCCGATCCGGGACAGGGGGCCCTGGGGCCAACGTCCTGACTTTC. Its translation: CASRSGTGGPGANVLTF.

The V call is TRBV4-1, the J call TRBJ1-1; perhaps TRBD1 as D (5 bases). The germline V gene encodes CDR1 MGHRA and CDR2 YSYEKL. CDR3 size: 13 residues. The V and J ends lost 4 bases and 2 bases respectively, with 8 bases between them. The CDR3 here is CASSLTGNTEAFF. The CDR3 DNA sequence: TGCGCCAGCAGCCTAACAGGTAACACTGAAGCTTTCTTT.